The 32 T cell receptor beta chains reported below all come from one sample, sequenced in a study of OX40 agonist ivuxolimab in advanced cancers. Using immunoSEQ multiplex PCR, the repertoire was profiled, and TCRdb retains in-frame clones only, with some absent. The repertoire includes 66,000 or so clones, 85% of them detected once, and 4% sits in the top ten. Sample: CD4+ or CD8+ T cells sorted from blood, taken in a trial of the OX40 agonist ivuxolimab. Receptors originate from an adult with an advanced solid tumor such as melanoma, head and neck, liver or kidney cancer.

The genes are TRBV21-1 and TRBJ2-5; whether TRBD1, the table's D call, matches the DNA was not checked. TRBV21-1 is an annotated pseudogene. The CDR3 is 16 amino acids. The CDR3 DNA is TGTGCCAGCAGCCCTCCGGGACAGGGGCCACAAGAGACCCAGTACTTC. Its translation: CASSPPGQGPQETQYF.

The chain is built from TRBV21-1 and TRBJ2-1. TRBV21-1 is a pseudogene. This CDR3 region has 17 residues. The CDR3 here is CASSKGSRADHYNEQFF. The CDR3 DNA reads TGTGCCAGCAGCAAAGGTAGTAGGGCGGACCACTACAATGAGCAGTTCTTC.

This chain links TRBV28 with TRBJ2-1; 7 nucleotides align to TRBD1. This CDR3 is 12 amino acids long. CDR1 is MDHEN, CDR2 SYDVKM, per germline. V dropped 5 bases and J dropped 9; count of bases not matched to a gene: 4. This chain's CDR3 is CASSRRTGEQFF. CDR3 in DNA: TGTGCCAGCAGTCGCAGGACAGGTGAGCAGTTCTTC. The full variable domain, rest sourced from reference TRBV28 and TRBJ2-1, is DVKVTQSSRYLVKRTGEKVFLECVQDMDHENMFWYRQDPGLGLRLIYFSYDVKMKEKGDIPEGYSVSREKKERFSLILESASTNQTSMYLCASSRRTGEQFFGPGTRLTVL.

Regarding this clone: Other DNA sequences of this sample code for an identical CDR3. The chain employs TRBV5-1 and TRBJ1-5, with no clear D. Germline CDR1 reads SGHRS; CDR2 reads YFSETQ. This CDR3 comprises 14 residues. Trimming cost V 2 bases and J 2 bases, with 8 bases left between them. The CDR3 DNA follows: TGCGCCAGCAGCTTAGAGGGAGGCAATCAGCCCCAGCATTTT. This translates into CASSLEGGNQPQHF.

This clone occurred once. V usage is TRBV4-1 and J usage is TRBJ2-7; D may be TRBD2 (6 bases). The CDR3 contains 16 residues. Germline assignment: CDR1 MGHRA and CDR2 YSYEKL. The germline V and J ends were trimmed by 0 bases and 1 base, with 13 bases remaining between them. CDR3 in amino acids: CASSQDPAGLSYEQYF. The CDR3 region has the DNA TGCGCCAGCAGCCAAGATCCGGCGGGACTTTCCTACGAGCAGTACTTC.

The chain recombines TRBV5-1 with TRBJ1-1; 8 bases align to TRBD1. V was pared by 3 bases and J by 1 base, with 8 bases of the junction left unmatched. CDR1 and CDR2 from the germline V gene are SGHRS and YFSETQ. The CDR3 is 16 residues long. The DNA of the CDR3 is TGCGCCAGCAGCTCAACCTCCGGGACAGGGAACACTGAAGCTTTCTTT. It specifies CASSSTSGTGNTEAFF. Full variable domain (outside the CDR3, taken from reference TRBV5-1 and TRBJ1-1): KAGVTQTPRYLIKTRGQQVTLSCSPISGHRSVSWYQQTPGQGLQFLFEYFSETQRNKGNFPGRFSGRQFSNSRSEMNVSTLELGDSALYLCASSSTSGTGNTEAFFGQGTRLTVV.

The genes are TRBV4-2 and TRBJ2-7; the D gene is possibly TRBD2 (5 bases). Trimming removed 3 bases at V and 3 bases at J, with 9 bases between. CDR1 is LGHNA and CDR2 is YNFKEQ in the germline V gene. The CDR3 sequence is 13 residues long. CDR3 nucleotide sequence: TGTGCCAGCAGCCAGCGCCGGGGCTACGAGCAGTACTTC. It translates to CASSQRRGYEQYF.

The gene calls are TRBV7-9 and TRBJ1-4; no clear D. Germline assignment: CDR1 SEHNR and CDR2 FQNEAQ (reference sequence). V lost 1 base and J lost 4, with 10 bases in between. CDR3 length equals 15 residues. The CDR3 DNA follows: TGTGCCAGCAGCTTAGGTCAACGGGTTAATGAAAAACTGTTTTTT. The encoded protein is CASSLGQRVNEKLFF.

The CDR3, as DNA: TGTGCCAGCAGCCCTGGACAGGGAGTCTACAATGAGCAGTTCTTC. It yields the protein CASSPGQGVYNEQFF. The J gene is TRBJ2-1, the V gene TRBV5-4, with 8 bases identical to TRBD1. The CDR3 covers 15 residues. Germline assignment: CDR1 SGHNT and CDR2 YYREEE (reference sequence). Unmatched junction bases numbered 6, after V lost 4 bases and J lost 3 bases.

This chain links TRBV6-1 with TRBJ2-7, with 7 positions matching TRBD1. Germline trimming cut 6 bases from V and 4 bases from J; bases unmatched to any gene: 3. The CDR3 runs to 12 residues. The germline gives CDR1 MNHNS, CDR2 SASEGT. The chain's CDR3 is CASRGQNYEQYF. CDR3 in DNA: TGTGCCAGCAGGGGACAGAATTACGAGCAGTACTTC.

This chain connects TRBV7-2 to TRBJ2-7; 9 bases agree with TRBD1. The CDR3 loop spans 12 amino acids. Germline V lookup: CDR1 SGHTA, CDR2 FQGNSA. V shed 5 bases and J 10 bases; nucleotides not matched to a gene: 6. CDR3 sequence (DNA): TGTGCCAGCAGCCCTCGGGACAGGGATCAGTACTTC. Amino acid sequence: CASSPRDRDQYF.

The chain employs TRBV18 and TRBJ1-6; 12 nucleotides align to TRBD1. V lost 6 bases to trimming and J lost 7 bases; unmatched junction nucleotides: 13. CDR3 size: 18 residues. CDR1 and CDR2 from the germline V gene are KGHSH and LQKENI. The CDR3 protein is CASSIPLIGTGGNSPLHF. Written as DNA, the CDR3 is TGTGCCAGCTCTATACCACTAATCGGGACAGGGGGCAATTCACCCCTCCACTTT.

The V gene is TRBV5-6, the J gene TRBJ2-7; D is ambiguous. The CDR3 covers 14 residues. Trimming cost V 4 bases and J 2 bases, with 13 bases left between them. CDR1 is SGHDT and CDR2 is YYEEEE in the germline V gene. For the CDR3, the DNA is TGTGCCAGCAGCCTCGTAGGCAGGACCTACGAGCAGTACTTC. As protein: CASSLVGRTYEQYF.

V is TRBV10-1 and J is TRBJ2-1, with 13 nucleotides matching TRBD2. V shed 6 bases, J shed 9 bases, and the junction held 8 bases outside the gene matches. Germline V gene lookup returns CDR1 WNHNN and CDR2 SYGVQD (reference sequence). The CDR3 spans 15 residues. The CDR3 DNA reads as TGCGCCAGCAGCTCCGGACTAGCGGGAGCGGGTGAGCAGTTCTTC. Its protein is CASSSGLAGAGEQFF.

This clone came up once. This chain joins TRBV30 and TRBJ2-7; 9 nucleotides agree with TRBD2. The CDR3 runs 16 residues. The V gene's germline CDR1 is GTSNPN and CDR2 SVGIG (reference sequence). V lost 2 bases, J lost 2 bases, and 10 bases stayed unmatched. CDR3 residues: CAWSPPGTSPTYEQYF. CDR3 in DNA: TGTGCCTGGAGTCCCCCGGGGACTAGCCCTACCTACGAGCAGTACTTC.

The rearrangement links TRBV30 to TRBJ2-3; 9 nucleotides agree with TRBD1. Germline loops: CDR1 GTSNPN, CDR2 SVGIG (reference sequence). There are 16 residues in the CDR3. The V and J ends lost 2 bases and 3 bases, in that order; junction bases with no gene match: 9. The DNA of the CDR3 is TGTGCCTGGAGTAGCCGGGACAGGGTTTGGACAGATACGCAGTATTTT. Its translation: CAWSSRDRVWTDTQYF.

V usage is TRBV27 and J usage is TRBJ2-5; TRBD2 matches 13 bases. CDR1 is MNHEY and CDR2 is SMNVEV in the germline V gene (reference sequence). The trim removed 6 bases at V and 4 bases at J, leaving 5 bases unmatched. This CDR3 contains 15 residues. CDR3 residues: CASSLTSGGVETQYF. The CDR3 DNA reads TGTGCCAGCAGCTTAACTAGCGGGGGGGTAGAGACCCAGTACTTC.

V and J are TRBV28 and TRBJ1-5; possible D gene TRBD1, 5 bases. V lost 9 bases and J 7 bases, leaving 16 bases between the germline ends. Germline V gene sequence: CDR1 MDHEN, CDR2 SYDVKM. CDR3 length: 13 residues. CDR3 in DNA: TGTGCCAGTAAAGGGGACCGCTACCAGCCCCAGCATTTT. This encodes CASKGDRYQPQHF.

The chain links TRBV5-1 to TRBJ2-1, with a weak D call TRBD1 (5 bases). Deletions cut 2 bases from V and 4 bases from J, with 7 bases between. This CDR3 contains 13 residues. From germline, CDR1 is SGHRS and CDR2 YFSETQ. The CDR3 DNA reads TGCGCCAGCAGCTTCCAGGGTTACAATGAGCAGTTCTTC. Protein sequence: CASSFQGYNEQFF.

V usage is TRBV4-1 and J usage is TRBJ2-7; 10 bases agree with TRBD1. The CDR3 length is 15 residues. V lost 4 bases to trimming and J lost 0 bases; unmatched junction nucleotides: 3. In germline, CDR1 is MGHRA, CDR2 YSYEKL. The CDR3 spells CASSPGQGGSYEQYF. DNA of the CDR3: TGCGCCAGCAGCCCCGGACAGGGGGGCTCCTACGAGCAGTACTTC.

This chain uses TRBV5-6 with TRBJ2-5, with D uncertain. The germline V gene encodes CDR1 SGHDT and CDR2 YYEEEE. Between the trimmed V and J ends, which lost 0 bases and 1 base, there was a span of 10 bases. This CDR3 has 15 amino acids. CDR3 residues: CASSLVRVPQETQYF. The CDR3 DNA reads TGTGCCAGCAGCTTGGTACGTGTACCCCAAGAGACCCAGTACTTC.

The chain is built from TRBV9 and TRBJ2-5; 11 bases match TRBD2. V shed 0 bases, J shed 3 bases, and the junction held 10 bases outside the gene matches. This CDR3 has 18 amino acids. Germline lookup yields CDR1 SGDLS and CDR2 YYNGEE. CDR3 amino acids: CASSVVGTSGVREETQYF. The CDR3 coding sequence is TGTGCCAGCAGCGTAGTAGGGACTAGCGGCGTGAGAGAAGAGACCCAGTACTTC.

The gene calls are TRBV18 and TRBJ1-1; D call uncertain. Per germline, CDR1 KGHSH and CDR2 LQKENI. The CDR3 loop spans 14 amino acids. V was cut by 6 bases and J by 1 base, with 12 bases left in between. CDR3: CASSAGRENTEAFF. CDR3 nucleotides: TGTGCCAGCTCGGCGGGCAGAGAGAACACTGAAGCTTTCTTT. The full variable domain, completed using reference TRBV18 and TRBJ1-1, is NAGVMQNPRHLVRRRGQEARLRCSPMKGHSHVYWYRQLPEEGLKFMVYLQKENIIDESGMPKERFSAEFPKEGPSILRIQQVVRGDSAAYFCASSAGRENTEAFFGQGTRLTVV.

This chain links TRBV5-4 with TRBJ2-3; 8 bases agree with TRBD1. The germline gives CDR1 SGHNT, CDR2 YYREEE (reference sequence). Unmatched junction bases numbered 6, after V lost 3 bases and J lost 3 bases. This CDR3 has 15 residues. The DNA of the CDR3 is TGTGCCAGCAGCTGGGGCAGGGGGCGAACAGATACGCAGTATTTT. Translation gives CASSWGRGRTDTQYF.

This chain connects TRBV6-6 to TRBJ1-6; D is undetermined. CDR1 MNHNY and CDR2 SVGAGI come from the germline V gene (reference sequence). This CDR3 is 15 amino acids long. The V end lost 10 bases, the J end lost 0 bases, and 13 bases lay between the germline ends. CDR3 amino acids: CATRPGDSYNSPLHF. The CDR3 DNA reads TGTGCCACTAGGCCTGGGGACTCCTATAATTCACCCCTCCACTTT.

The genes are TRBV30 and TRBJ1-1; 7 nucleotides match TRBD1. V lost 7 bases to trimming and J lost 3 bases; unmatched junction nucleotides: 5. CDR3 length equals 12 residues. The germline V gene encodes CDR1 GTSNPN and CDR2 SVGIG (reference sequence). CDR3 bases: TGTGCCTCGGTAACAGGGGACACTGAAGCTTTCTTT. It translates to CASVTGDTEAFF.

This chain links TRBV7-2 with TRBJ2-3, with D possibly called TRBD1 or TRBD2 (5 bases each). CDR1 is SGHTA, CDR2 FQGNSA, per germline. V was shortened by 6 bases and J by 0 bases, with 10 bases between the two germline ends. This CDR3 contains 14 residues. CDR3 loop: CASSPEGSTDTQYF. CDR3 coding DNA: TGTGCCAGCAGTCCAGAGGGGAGCACAGATACGCAGTATTTT.

The table lists this clone with a count of one. This chain links TRBV18 with TRBJ2-1; weak D call: TRBD2 (5 bases). The CDR3 totals 14 residues. Germline CDR1 KGHSH, CDR2 LQKENI. The V end lost 6 bases, the J end lost 8 bases, and 17 bases lay between the germline ends. Here the CDR3 reads CASSLRDNLYEQFF. CDR3 DNA: TGTGCCAGCTCCCTTCGGGATAACTTATATGAGCAGTTCTTC. The complete variable domain, with remaining parts taken from reference TRBV18 and TRBJ2-1, reads NAGVMQNPRHLVRRRGQEARLRCSPMKGHSHVYWYRQLPEEGLKFMVYLQKENIIDESGMPKERFSAEFPKEGPSILRIQQVVRGDSAAYFCASSLRDNLYEQFFGPGTRLTVL.

The gene calls are TRBV19 and TRBJ1-5; tentatively, D is TRBD1 (5 bases). V was pared by 6 bases and J by 1 base, with 13 bases between. The CDR3 consists of 15 residues. Germline CDR1 LNHDA, CDR2 SQIVND (reference sequence). CDR3 amino acids: CASSPAGLSNQPQHF. The CDR3 DNA reads TGTGCCAGTAGCCCCGCGGGGCTGAGCAATCAGCCCCAGCATTTT.

The chain uses TRBV18 and TRBJ2-7; TRBD1 aligns across 10 bases. The J segment lost 6 bases and the V segment lost 0 bases, leaving 5 bases of the junction unmatched. CDR1 and CDR2 (germline): KGHSH, LQKENI. CDR3 length: 15 amino acids. CDR3 bases: TGTGCCAGCTCACCACCCAGACAGGGGGCCTCCGAGCAGTACTTC. This gives the protein CASSPPRQGASEQYF.

This chain joins TRBV6-6 and TRBJ1-5; D is ambiguous. The CDR3 spans 12 residues. V lost 6 bases to trimming and J lost 1 base, with 4 bases between them. The germline V gene encodes CDR1 MNHNY and CDR2 SVGAGI (reference sequence). CDR3 in amino acids: CASRGSNQPQHF. In DNA form, the CDR3 reads TGTGCCAGCAGGGGGAGCAATCAGCCCCAGCATTTT.

The chain is built from TRBV6-5 and TRBJ2-7, with 9 bases matching TRBD1. This CDR3 has 11 amino acids. V dropped 6 bases and J dropped 13; count of bases not matched to a gene: 7. The germline CDR1 and CDR2 sequences are MNHEY and SVGAGI. CDR3 amino acids: CASSRTGEEYF. The CDR3 DNA sequence: TGTGCCAGCAGCCGGACAGGGGAGGAATACTTC.